Reported below is one T cell receptor (beta chain). The antigen is undetermined. The data derive from a study of T cell responses to AZD1222 COVID-19 vaccine. Study results and caveats: Two AZD1222 administrations were followed by greater Spike-specific TCR breadth and depth.

Sequenced by immunoSEQ multiplex PCR; TCRdb stores in-frame clones only, minus some. The table has 120,000 or so clones, about 93% seen once. This TCR came from an adult who received the AZD1222 COVID-19 vaccine. The sequencing here drew on peripheral blood, taken 28 days after the second AZD1222 dose.

CDR3 DNA sequence: TGCGCCAGCAGCTTGGTCCAGCTGAACACTGAAGCTTTCTTT. Its translation: CASSLVQLNTEAFF. The chain recombines TRBV5-1 with TRBJ1-1; no reliable D call. From germline, CDR1 is SGHRS and CDR2 YFSETQ. Trimming shortened V by 0 bases and J by 0 bases, and 6 bases separated the two germline ends. The CDR3 is 14 residues long.